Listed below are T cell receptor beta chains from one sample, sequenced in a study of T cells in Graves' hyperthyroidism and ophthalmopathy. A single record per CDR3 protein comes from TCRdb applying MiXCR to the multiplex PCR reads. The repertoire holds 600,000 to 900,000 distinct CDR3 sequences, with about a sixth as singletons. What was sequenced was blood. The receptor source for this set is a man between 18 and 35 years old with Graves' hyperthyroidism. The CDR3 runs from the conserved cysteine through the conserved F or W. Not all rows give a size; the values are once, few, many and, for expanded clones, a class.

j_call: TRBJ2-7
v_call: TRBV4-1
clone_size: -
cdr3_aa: CASRHLAGGGEQYF

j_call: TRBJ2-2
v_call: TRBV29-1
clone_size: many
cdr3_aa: CSVESGPGELFF

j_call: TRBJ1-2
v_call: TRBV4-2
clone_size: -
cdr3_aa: CASSQEARVNYGYTF

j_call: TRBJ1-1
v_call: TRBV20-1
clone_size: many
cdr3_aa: CSAIRGTEAFF

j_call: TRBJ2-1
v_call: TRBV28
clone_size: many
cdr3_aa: CASSPRDFNSYNEQFF

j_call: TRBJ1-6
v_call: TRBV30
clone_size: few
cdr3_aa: CAWSGQGGGPLHF

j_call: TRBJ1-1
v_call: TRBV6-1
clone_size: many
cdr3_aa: CASSAEGTGGPGNTEAFF

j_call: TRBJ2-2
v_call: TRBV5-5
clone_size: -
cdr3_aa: CASAGVPNTGELFF

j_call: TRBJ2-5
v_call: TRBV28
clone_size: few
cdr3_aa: CASSQSGGETQYF

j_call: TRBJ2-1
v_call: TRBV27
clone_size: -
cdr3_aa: CASRGPGSGSVNEQFF

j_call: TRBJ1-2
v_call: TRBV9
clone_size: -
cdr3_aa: CASSVSTGGYCGYTF

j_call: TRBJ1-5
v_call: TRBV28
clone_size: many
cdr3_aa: CASARTVRSNQPQHF

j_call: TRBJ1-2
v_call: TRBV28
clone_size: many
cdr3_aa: CASSDRGHRGYTF

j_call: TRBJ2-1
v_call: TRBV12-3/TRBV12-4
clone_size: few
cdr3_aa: CASSPSGGSHNEQFF

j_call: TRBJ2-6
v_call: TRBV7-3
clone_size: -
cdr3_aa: CASSSSGSPGANVLTF

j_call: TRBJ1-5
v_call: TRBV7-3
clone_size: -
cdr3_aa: CASSLFYGQPQHF

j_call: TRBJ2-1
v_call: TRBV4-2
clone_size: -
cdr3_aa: CASSQVGNSGHNEQFF

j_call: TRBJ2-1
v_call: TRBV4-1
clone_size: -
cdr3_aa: CASSREGYTGRNEQFF

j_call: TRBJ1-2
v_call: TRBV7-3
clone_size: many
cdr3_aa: CASIWQNYGYTF

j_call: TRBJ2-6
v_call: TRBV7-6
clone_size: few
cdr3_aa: CASSSRHLSGANVLTF

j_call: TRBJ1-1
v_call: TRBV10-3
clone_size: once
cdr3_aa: CAIGPGVNTEAFF

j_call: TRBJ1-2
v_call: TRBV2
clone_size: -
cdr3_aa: CASSVGQRNYGYTF

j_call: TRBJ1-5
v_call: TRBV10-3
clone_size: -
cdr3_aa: CAISESVQPQHF

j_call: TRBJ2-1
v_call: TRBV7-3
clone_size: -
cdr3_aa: CASSLTLAGGWNEQFF

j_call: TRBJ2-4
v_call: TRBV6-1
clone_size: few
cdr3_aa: CASSPDRGGNIQYF

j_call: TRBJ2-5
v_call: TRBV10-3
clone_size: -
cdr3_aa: CAIGGSGRETQYF

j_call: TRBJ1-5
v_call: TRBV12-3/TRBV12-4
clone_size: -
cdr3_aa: CASSPGTPKPQHF

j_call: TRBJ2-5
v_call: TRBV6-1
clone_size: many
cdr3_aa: CASSPGTSETQYF

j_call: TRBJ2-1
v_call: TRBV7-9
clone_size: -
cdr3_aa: CASSLGAGLNEQFF

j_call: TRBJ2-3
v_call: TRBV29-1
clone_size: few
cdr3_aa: CSVVVSGGSTDTQYF

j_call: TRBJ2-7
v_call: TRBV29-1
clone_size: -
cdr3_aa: CSVERGKVRGEQYF

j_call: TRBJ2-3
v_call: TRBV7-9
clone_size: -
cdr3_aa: CASGLASDTQYF

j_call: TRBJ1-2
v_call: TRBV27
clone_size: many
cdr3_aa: CASRGQLYYGYTF

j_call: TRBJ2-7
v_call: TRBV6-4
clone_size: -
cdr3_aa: CASSVTPPTGFSHEQYF

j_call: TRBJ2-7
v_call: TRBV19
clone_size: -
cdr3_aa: CASSMVGPHYEQYF

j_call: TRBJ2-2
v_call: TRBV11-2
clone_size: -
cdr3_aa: CASSYYGSITGELFF

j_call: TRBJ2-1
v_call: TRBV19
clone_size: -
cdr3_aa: CASSHQLAGGTDEQFF

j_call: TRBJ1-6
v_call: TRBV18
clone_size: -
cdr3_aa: CASSQGSGLLNSPLHF

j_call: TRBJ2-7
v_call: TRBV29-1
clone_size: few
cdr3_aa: CSAGTDPYEQYF

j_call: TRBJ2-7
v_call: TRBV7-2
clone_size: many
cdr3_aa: CASRDRGGGSGEQYF

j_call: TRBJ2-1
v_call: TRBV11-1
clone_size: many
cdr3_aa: CASSLREVDEQFF

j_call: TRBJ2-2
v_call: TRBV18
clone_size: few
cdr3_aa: CASSPKKNTGELFF

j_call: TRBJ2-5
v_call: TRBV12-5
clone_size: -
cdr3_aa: CASALGGPETQYF

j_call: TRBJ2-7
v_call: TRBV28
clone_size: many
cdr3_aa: CASSAEGTYEQYF

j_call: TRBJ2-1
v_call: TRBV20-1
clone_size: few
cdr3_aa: CSARTNSGGRQFF

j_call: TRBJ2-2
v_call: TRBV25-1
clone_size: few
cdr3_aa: CASSEWTGVPGELFF

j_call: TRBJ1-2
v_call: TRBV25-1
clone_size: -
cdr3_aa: CASSPRAGNGYTF

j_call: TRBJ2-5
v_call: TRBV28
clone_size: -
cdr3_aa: CASRGGGRGETQYF

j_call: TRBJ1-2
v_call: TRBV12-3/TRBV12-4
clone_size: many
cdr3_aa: CASSLAGTGAYGYTF

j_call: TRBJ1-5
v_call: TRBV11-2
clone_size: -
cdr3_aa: CASSPDRLQPQHF

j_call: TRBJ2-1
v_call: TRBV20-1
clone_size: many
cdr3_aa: CSGSGTYNEQFF

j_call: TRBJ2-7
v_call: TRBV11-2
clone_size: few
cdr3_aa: CASSLDGTDYEQYF